This T cell receptor beta chain was obtained from a study of molecular identifiers for immune sequencing clone quantification. This clonotype was observed many times. Antigen: not known. General observations from the study: Barcode collisions between identical TCR molecules could shrink estimates of highly expanded clone sizes. Reportedly, one cell's Jurkat TCR RNA was detected within 1,100,000 naive CD8 cells.

Deletions cut 0 bases from V and 0 bases from J, with 8 bases between. CDR3 length equals 15 residues. CDR1 and CDR2 (germline): SGDLS, YYNGEE. Preparation of the bulk TCR libraries relied on previously described methods and listed TCR primers. TCRdb processed the PCR reads anew with MiXCR; each CDR3 protein has one entry. The sample yields around 470,000 distinct CDR3 sequences, about a fifth seen once. This chain links TRBV9 with TRBJ2-3, with a weak D call TRBD2 (5 bases). Sequencing was performed on naive CD8+ T cells from blood, with Jurkat cell RNA spiked in. Subset here: FACS-sorted CD8+CD4-CCR7+CD45RA+ naive T cells. This TCR derives from a human donor in good health. Some libraries in this study had Jurkat cell RNA spiked in. CDR3 sequence (DNA): TGTGCCAGCAGCGTAGGGACTTCAAGCACAGATACGCAGTATTTT. It is translated as CASSVGTSSTDTQYF.